A single sample is the source of the 30 T cell receptor beta chains below, sequenced in a study of shared clonotypes between healthy human individuals. TCRdb's copy holds only in-frame clones and misses some; the assay was immunoSEQ multiplex PCR. Among hundreds of thousands of clones listed, roughly 70% were seen once. Sample: memory CD4+ T cells sorted from blood. The subset was: CD45RA-negative fraction. These receptors originate from a woman aged 25 to 39 in good health.

The CDR3 DNA is TGTGCCATCAGTAGGGAGGGGTTGAGCTATGGCTACACCTTC. Protein sequence: CAISREGLSYGYTF. V gene TRBV10-3 combines with J gene TRBJ1-2; D perhaps matches TRBD1 (5 bases). Germline lookup yields CDR1 ENHRY and CDR2 SYGVKD. Trimming removed 5 bases at V and 4 bases at J, with 14 bases between. The CDR3 runs to 14 residues.

V usage is TRBV30 and J usage is TRBJ2-1, with TRBD2 as a possible D gene (5 bases). The CDR3 runs 15 residues. CDR1 is GTSNPN and CDR2 is SVGIG in the germline V gene (reference sequence). V dropped 0 bases and J dropped 2 bases, with 11 bases sitting between them. CDR3 region: CAWSVAGRTYNEQFF. The CDR3 DNA reads TGTGCCTGGAGTGTTGCGGGCAGAACCTACAATGAGCAGTTCTTC.

The sample holds one count of this clone. The gene calls are TRBV27 and TRBJ2-7; TRBD1 matches at 8 bases. Germline values: CDR1 MNHEY, CDR2 SMNVEV (reference sequence). V trimming: 5 bases; J trimming: 5 bases; junction bases outside the gene matches: 11. The CDR3 runs to 15 residues. CDR3 nucleotide sequence: TGTGCCAGCAGTCCTCAGGGGGCCCTTACCCACGAGCAGTACTTC. Residues: CASSPQGALTHEQYF.

This rearrangement joins TRBV6-6 to TRBJ2-1, with 10 bases matching TRBD2. The CDR3 extends over 15 amino acids. The trim removed 2 bases at V and 8 bases at J, leaving 6 bases unmatched. In germline, CDR1 is MNHNY, CDR2 SVGAGI (reference sequence). The CDR3 region is CASSYRAGGPYEQFF. The DNA for the CDR3 is TGTGCCAGCAGTTACCGAGCGGGAGGGCCCTATGAGCAGTTCTTC.

The chain combines TRBV18 with TRBJ2-3; the D gene is possibly TRBD1 (6 bases). Germline lookup yields CDR1 KGHSH and CDR2 LQKENI. This CDR3 contains 14 residues. V was cut by 3 bases and J by 6 bases, with 13 bases left in between. CDR3: CASSPRDQGDTQYF. The DNA of the CDR3 is TGTGCCAGCTCACCCCGGGACCAGGGGGATACGCAGTATTTT.

The table lists this clone with a few counts. This sequence joins TRBV28 and TRBJ2-3; D uncertain. CDR1 and CDR2 (germline): MDHEN, SYDVKM. V was shortened by 10 bases and J by 8 bases, with 13 bases between the two germline ends. CDR3 size: 11 residues. The CDR3 nucleotides are TGTGCCACTACACAAATGTGTACGCAGTATTTT. It is translated as CATTQMCTQYF.

This chain joins TRBV7-9 and TRBJ2-3; 9 nucleotides match TRBD1. The V and J ends lost 0 bases and 1 base, in that order; junction bases with no gene match: 5. In germline, CDR1 is SEHNR, CDR2 FQNEAQ (reference sequence). The CDR3 covers 17 residues. CDR3 sequence reads: CASSLALTGGGTDTQYF. The CDR3 DNA follows: TGTGCCAGCAGCTTAGCCCTGACAGGGGGTGGCACAGATACGCAGTATTTT.

V gene TRBV30 combines with J gene TRBJ2-4, with unresolved D. Trimming removed 2 bases from V and 5 bases from J, with 7 bases in between. The CDR3 sequence is 12 residues long. Germline values: CDR1 GTSNPN, CDR2 SVGIG (reference sequence). The CDR3 region has the DNA TGTGCCTGGAGTTATGGGGAAAACATTCAGTACTTC. Protein product: CAWSYGENIQYF.

CDR3 bases: TGTGCCAGCAGCCCCCGTATAGGGGGCAGCTCCGCTTACAATGAGCAGTTCTTC. This codes for CASSPRIGGSSAYNEQFF. V usage is TRBV11-2 and J usage is TRBJ2-1, with TRBD1 matching 7 bases. CDR1 SGHAT and CDR2 FQNNGV come from the germline V gene. With 5 bases clipped from V and 4 bases from J, the junction kept 17 bases outside the gene matches. The length of the CDR3 is 18 residues.

This clone was detected ten times or more. The chain combines TRBV7-8 with TRBJ2-1, with 7 bases identical to TRBD2. V lost 2 bases and J lost 9; bases outside the gene matches: 10. Germline assignment: CDR1 SGHVS and CDR2 FQNEAQ. CDR3 length: 15 residues. The CDR3 DNA follows: TGTGCCAGCAGCTTACTGGGGTCAGAGCGGGGTGAGCAGTTCTTC. It is translated as CASSLLGSERGEQFF.

V usage is TRBV6-5 and J usage is TRBJ1-1; the D gene is possibly TRBD1 (5 bases). The V and J ends lost 5 bases and 4 bases respectively, with 17 bases between them. The CDR3 extends over 15 amino acids. From germline, CDR1 is MNHEY and CDR2 SVGAGI. The CDR3 nucleotides are TGTGCCAGCAGTCGCGGGACTCCAAAGATCACTGAAGCTTTCTTT. Its protein product is CASSRGTPKITEAFF.

The chain employs TRBV19 and TRBJ2-1, with 10 bases identical to TRBD2. CDR1 and CDR2 from the germline V gene are LNHDA and SQIVND (reference sequence). This CDR3 has 18 residues. V lost 7 bases, J lost 0 bases, and 12 bases stayed unmatched. CDR3 DNA: TGTGCCAGTACCAACCGGGGGCTAGCGGGAGTCTCCTACAATGAGCAGTTCTTC. It is translated as CASTNRGLAGVSYNEQFF.

Comment on this clone: Germline is not matched at one junction end, which may reflect a read error. The chain recombines TRBV27 with TRBJ1-2; D gene unclear. The CDR3 is 13 amino acids. CDR1 and CDR2 from the germline V gene are MNHEY and SMNVEV (reference sequence). The CDR3 DNA reads as TGTGCCAGCAGTTTTTGGCCTAATTATGGCTACACCTTC. Encoded protein: CASSFWPNYGYTF.

V usage is TRBV28 and J usage is TRBJ2-3; weak D call: TRBD2 (6 bases). Between the trimmed V and J ends, which lost 4 bases and 1 base, there was a span of 15 bases. CDR3 length: 16 residues. The germline gives CDR1 MDHEN, CDR2 SYDVKM. This chain's CDR3 is CASSSPSVSGTDTQYF. For the CDR3, the DNA is TGTGCCAGCAGTTCTCCTAGCGTTTCTGGCACAGATACGCAGTATTTT. Filled out from reference TRBV28 and TRBJ2-3, the complete variable domain reads DVKVTQSSRYLVKRTGEKVFLECVQDMDHENMFWYRQDPGLGLRLIYFSYDVKMKEKGDIPEGYSVSREKKERFSLILESASTNQTSMYLCASSSPSVSGTDTQYFGPGTRLTVL.

V is TRBV5-1 and J is TRBJ2-3; TRBD2 matches 7 bases. The CDR3 is 17 residues long. J gave up 1 base and V 0 bases, and 8 bases lay outside the gene matches. Germline CDR1 reads SGHRS; CDR2 reads YFSETQ. The CDR3 region is CASSLVEASGGTDTQYF. CDR3 sequence (DNA): TGCGCCAGCAGCTTGGTCGAGGCTAGCGGAGGCACAGATACGCAGTATTTT.

The gene calls are TRBV28 and TRBJ2-1, with 9 bases identical to TRBD1. After removal of 7 bases from V and 4 bases from J, the junction contained 26 bases not matched to a gene. The CDR3 loop spans 21 amino acids. Germline V gives CDR1 MDHEN, CDR2 SYDVKM. The CDR3 DNA reads as TGTGCCAGCACCACGTACCGGGACAGGGTACGTGGGAGGGCCCGATACAATGAGCAGTTCTTC. Amino acid sequence: CASTTYRDRVRGRARYNEQFF.

V gene TRBV7-8 combines with J gene TRBJ2-6; D is unclear. This CDR3 contains 17 residues. The germline V and J ends were trimmed by 3 bases and 1 base, with 13 bases remaining between them. Germline V gene lookup returns CDR1 SGHVS and CDR2 FQNEAQ. The CDR3 bases are TGTGCCAGCAGCTTCAGCCTCTCCATTTCTGGGGCCAACGTCCTGACTTTC. Translated, it gives CASSFSLSISGANVLTF.

This chain joins TRBV2 and TRBJ2-2; perhaps TRBD1 as D (6 bases). V lost 4 bases and J 3 bases, leaving 6 bases between the germline ends. The CDR3 extends over 13 amino acids. The V gene's germline CDR1 is SNHLY and CDR2 FYNNEI. CDR3 residues: CASSGQDTGELFF. Written as DNA, the CDR3 is TGTGCCAGCAGTGGACAGGACACCGGGGAGCTGTTTTTT.

The CDR3 DNA follows: TGTGCCAGTAGTATAGGGGTTGGCAGGAACACTGAAGCTTTCTTT. Its translation: CASSIGVGRNTEAFF. The chain is built from TRBV19 and TRBJ1-1; no definite D call. Deletions cut 1 base from V and 1 base from J, with 10 bases between. CDR1 and CDR2 (germline): LNHDA, SQIVND (reference sequence). This CDR3 comprises 15 residues.

This chain joins TRBV9 and TRBJ2-1, with D possibly being TRBD1 or TRBD2 (5 bases each). Germline V gene sequence: CDR1 SGDLS, CDR2 YYNGEE. Trimming took 3 bases from V and 6 from J, leaving 16 bases between them. This CDR3 region has 15 residues. CDR3 coding DNA: TGTGCCAGCAGCGGGGACCTTTCGATTACCAATGAGCAGTTCTTC. Encoded protein: CASSGDLSITNEQFF. Full variable domain (remainder filled in from reference TRBV9 and TRBJ2-1): DSGVTQTPKHLITATGQRVTLRCSPRSGDLSVYWYQQSLDQGLQFLIQYYNGEERAKGNILERFSAQQFPDLHSELNLSSLELGDSALYFCASSGDLSITNEQFFGPGTRLTVL.

This chain joins TRBV7-2 and TRBJ1-1; TRBD1 aligns across 7 bases. The CDR3 covers 15 residues. V lost 5 bases and J lost 1; bases outside the gene matches: 7. Germline lookup yields CDR1 SGHTA and CDR2 FQGNSA. CDR3 sequence: CASSNQDRPNTEAFF. The CDR3 nucleotides are TGTGCCAGCAGCAACCAGGACAGGCCGAACACTGAAGCTTTCTTT.

The J gene is TRBJ2-7, the V gene TRBV1. TRBV1 constitutes a pseudogene. This CDR3 comprises 13 residues. In DNA form, the CDR3 reads TGCACCAGCAGCCAGGGGGATAGTCCCGAGCAGTACTTC. Translating it yields CTSSQGDSPEQYF.

This chain uses TRBV7-9 with TRBJ2-2; unclear D gene. The CDR3 extends over 15 amino acids. Trimming took off 5 bases at V and 5 bases at J, with 15 bases between the two ends. In germline, CDR1 is SEHNR, CDR2 FQNEAQ (reference sequence). The CDR3 loop reads CASSPASQVTGELFF. DNA for the CDR3: TGTGCCAGCAGCCCAGCCTCCCAGGTGACCGGGGAGCTGTTTTTT.

This sequence joins TRBV14 and TRBJ2-5; a possible D gene is TRBD2 (6 bases). Germline-derived CDR1 and CDR2 are SGHDN and FVKESK. The CDR3 totals 18 residues. Trimming took off 2 bases at V and 4 bases at J, with 23 bases between the two ends. In nucleotides, the CDR3 is TGTGCCAGCAGCCAAACGGGACTCGCAATAGACCCCGGAGAGACCCAGTACTTC. Protein sequence: CASSQTGLAIDPGETQYF. The full variable domain, with the rest looked up from reference TRBV14 and TRBJ2-5, is EAGVTQFPSHSVIEKGQTVTLRCDPISGHDNLYWYRRVMGKEIKFLLHFVKESKQDESGMPNNRFLAERTGGTYSTLKVQPAELEDSGVYFCASSQTGLAIDPGETQYFGPGTRLLVL.

This clone was counted a few times. This sequence joins TRBV28 and TRBJ2-3; TRBD2 matches 10 bases. This CDR3 has 15 amino acids. Germline lookup yields CDR1 MDHEN and CDR2 SYDVKM. The junction had 8 bases not matched to a gene; V was cut back by 7 bases and J by 4 bases. The CDR3: CASNDASGSADTQYF. CDR3 DNA: TGTGCCAGCAATGACGCTAGCGGGAGCGCAGATACGCAGTATTTT.

The chain links TRBV19 to TRBJ1-5; D not resolved. CDR3 length equals 14 residues. The V gene's germline CDR1 is LNHDA and CDR2 SQIVND (reference sequence). Trimming shortened V by 4 bases and J by 6 bases, and 13 bases separated the two germline ends. CDR3 region: CASSRPGESQPQHF. The DNA for the CDR3 is TGTGCCAGTAGTAGGCCAGGTGAAAGTCAGCCCCAGCATTTT.

The chain has TRBV28 and TRBJ1-5; 8 bases are shared with TRBD1. The CDR3 is made up of 17 amino acids. V lost 6 bases and J lost 4; bases outside the gene matches: 14. Germline V CDR1 and CDR2: MDHEN, SYDVKM. CDR3 DNA: TGTGCCAGCAGAAGTTTCGGACAGGGAGAGCTTAATCAGCCCCAGCATTTT. Its protein product is CASRSFGQGELNQPQHF.

The CDR3 protein is CASSGGDLLTTDTQYF. CDR3 in DNA: TGTGCCAGCAGCGGGGGGGACCTTTTGACCACAGATACGCAGTATTTT. This chain joins TRBV5-4 and TRBJ2-3; the match to TRBD2 covers 7 bases. This CDR3 region has 16 residues. Looked up from germline, CDR1 is SGHNT and CDR2 is YYREEE (reference sequence). Trimming took 4 bases from V and 2 from J; bases not matched to a gene: 10.

The chain carries TRBV19 and TRBJ2-5; D could derive from TRBD1 or TRBD2 (5 bases each). The ends were cut back, 3 bases at V and 5 bases at J, with 13 bases in the middle. Germline-derived CDR1 and CDR2 are LNHDA and SQIVND (reference sequence). The CDR3 runs to 14 residues. The CDR3 loop reads CASSMRGFQETQYF. CDR3 bases: TGTGCCAGTAGTATGAGGGGTTTTCAGGAGACCCAGTACTTC.

This chain links TRBV18 with TRBJ2-5, with TRBD2 identical over 11 bases. The CDR3 spans 16 residues. Germline CDR1 and CDR2: KGHSH and LQKENI. With V trimmed by 3 bases and J by 4 bases, 7 bases remained unmatched. CDR3 coding DNA: TGTGCCAGCTCACCCAGGACTAGCGGGCAAATAGAGACCCAGTACTTC. Residues: CASSPRTSGQIETQYF.